This T cell receptor beta chain was observed in a study of T-cell memory formation after mild COVID-19 (dated by TCRdb to the early 2020s). Concerning the study at large: TCR sequence clusters from the two donors were found to be largely donor specific. In two donors, T-cell clones that expanded and contracted after mild COVID-19 were followed by sequencing TCRalpha and TCRbeta repertoires longitudinally. The cohort was made up of two young adult volunteers, one female and one male, who were previously healthy. Overall study results and their limits: Whether the second-wave clones peaking on day 37 were SARS-CoV-2 specific was not confirmed. Contracting CD4+ clones turned up mainly in the CM and EM memory subsets, whereas EMRA was where CD8+ clones were enriched. Clones contracting from day 15 to 85 had balanced CD4/CD8 phenotypes, while a second wave expanding from day 15 to 37 was biased towards CD4+. Only a couple of mild cases were covered by the study, and larger cohorts that include severe cases with pre-infection samples were considered necessary. Some responding clones were detected in pre-infection memory, which suggested that pre-existing cross-reactive memory T cells had joined the SARS-CoV-2 response.

The V end gives up 5 bases and the J end 3 bases, leaving 7 bases in the junction not matched to a gene. CDR1 and CDR2, looked up from the germline V gene (reference sequence), are DFQATT and SNEGSKA. CDR3 length: 14 amino acids, cysteine to phenylalanine. Only CDR3 DNA remains: 42 bases, in frame from the first base. TCRdb names Illumina NovaSeq 6000 as the instrument used. TCRalpha and TCRbeta cDNA libraries were constructed by 5'RACE with constant-segment primers, with sample barcodes and unique molecular identifiers being introduced. Trizol reagent was used to extract RNA from every sample. Library amplification was performed in two PCR steps, and a second sample barcode and Illumina TruSeq adapters were introduced in the second step. Sequencing of libraries was performed on an Illumina NovaSeq with 2 x 150 bp paired-end reads. Turning to the authors' computational methods: The reads were demultiplexed and collapsed into UMI-guided consensus sequences using migec v1.2.7. Using mixcr v2.1.11, UMI consensuses were aligned to TRA and TRB V and J templates and then assembled into clonotypes. Clonotypes were classified as expanded or contracted when called significant by both edgeR and NoisET, with noise models trained on biological replicates. edgeR calls used a false discovery rate-adjusted p below 0.01 and a log2 fold-change threshold of 1. As an exploratory analysis of dynamics, PCA with hierarchical clustering was applied to max-normalized trajectories of the 1000 most abundant clonotypes. Separately sequenced CD4+ and CD8+ repertoires were used to assign a CD4 or CD8 phenotype to each responding clone. In-frame beta chains were kept once TCRdb had trimmed the public reads at Q25 with fastp and called clones with MiXCR. Here each entry gathers all rows of one CDR3 protein and keeps the most common genes and DNA. V and J calls and clone size were set by TCRdb, not the authors. Recorded for this sample are about 320,000 distinct CDR3 sequences; roughly an eighth of them occurred a single time. The biggest ten clones account for 21% of the sample.

This clonotype was counted at least ten times. The antigen it binds to is not known. Base quality data are lacking; no much larger clone is found one base away. Ficoll-Paque density gradient centrifugation was the method used to isolate PBMCs. The sample was PBMCs or a T cell subset sorted from them (not recorded which). The chain uses TRBV20-1 and TRBJ2-3; 8 of the junction bases match TRBD2. The TCR originated in a young man who had mild COVID-19 (a few samples of this study predate the infection). The sample titles of this study are shuffled in the database, so cell type and time point are left out; the donor was told from shared clones. Here is the DNA: TGCAGTGCTCCGGGGGGGTTGGGGACAGATACGCAGTATTTT. This translates into CSAPGGLGTDTQYF.